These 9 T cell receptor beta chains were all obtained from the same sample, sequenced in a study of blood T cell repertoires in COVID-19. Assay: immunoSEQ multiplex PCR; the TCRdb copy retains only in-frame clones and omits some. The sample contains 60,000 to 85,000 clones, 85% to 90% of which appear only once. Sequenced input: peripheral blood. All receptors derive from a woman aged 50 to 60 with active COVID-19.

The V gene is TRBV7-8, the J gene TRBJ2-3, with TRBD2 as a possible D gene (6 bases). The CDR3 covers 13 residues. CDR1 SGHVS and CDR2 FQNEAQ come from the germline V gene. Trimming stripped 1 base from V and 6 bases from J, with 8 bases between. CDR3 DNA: TGTGCCAGCAGCTTAGGTCGGGGGGATACGCAGTATTTT. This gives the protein CASSLGRGDTQYF.

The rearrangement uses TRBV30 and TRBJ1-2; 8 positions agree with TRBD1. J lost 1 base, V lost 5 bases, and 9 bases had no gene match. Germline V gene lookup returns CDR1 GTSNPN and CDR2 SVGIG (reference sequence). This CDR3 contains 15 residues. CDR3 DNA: TGTGCCTGGGAACTGACAGGGGACTATAACTATGGCTACACCTTC. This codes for CAWELTGDYNYGYTF. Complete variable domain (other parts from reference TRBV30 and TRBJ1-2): SQTIHQWPATLVQPVGSPLSLECTVEGTSNPNLYWYRQAAGRGLQLLFYSVGIGQISSEVPQNLSASRPQDRQFILSSKKLLLSDSGFYLCAWELTGDYNYGYTFGSGTRLTVV.

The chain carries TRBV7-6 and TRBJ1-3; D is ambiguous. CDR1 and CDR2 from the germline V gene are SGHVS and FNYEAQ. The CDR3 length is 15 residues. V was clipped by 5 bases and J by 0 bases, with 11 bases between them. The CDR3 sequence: CASSPARSSGNTIYF. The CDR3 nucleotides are TGTGCCAGCAGCCCGGCACGGAGCTCTGGAAACACCATATATTTT.

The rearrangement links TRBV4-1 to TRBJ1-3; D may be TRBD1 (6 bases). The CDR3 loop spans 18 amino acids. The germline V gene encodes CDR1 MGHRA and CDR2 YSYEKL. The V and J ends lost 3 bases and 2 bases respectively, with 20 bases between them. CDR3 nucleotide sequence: TGCGCCAGCAGCCAGCAGGGGACTATAATCGTAGCTGGAAACACCATATATTTT. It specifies CASSQQGTIIVAGNTIYF.

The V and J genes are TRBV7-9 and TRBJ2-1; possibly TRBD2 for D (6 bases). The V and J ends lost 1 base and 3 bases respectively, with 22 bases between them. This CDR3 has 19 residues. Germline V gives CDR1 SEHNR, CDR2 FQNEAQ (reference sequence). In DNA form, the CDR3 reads TGTGCCAGCAGCTTAGGGGGGGTCTTTAGCATAGTAGACTACAATGAGCAGTTCTTC. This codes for CASSLGGVFSIVDYNEQFF.

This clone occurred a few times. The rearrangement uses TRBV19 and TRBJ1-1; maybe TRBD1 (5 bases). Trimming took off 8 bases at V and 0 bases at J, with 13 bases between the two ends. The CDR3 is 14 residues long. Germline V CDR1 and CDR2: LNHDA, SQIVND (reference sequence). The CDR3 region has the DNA TGTGCCAGTGGAATCACGGGGGTGAACACTGAAGCTTTCTTT. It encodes CASGITGVNTEAFF.

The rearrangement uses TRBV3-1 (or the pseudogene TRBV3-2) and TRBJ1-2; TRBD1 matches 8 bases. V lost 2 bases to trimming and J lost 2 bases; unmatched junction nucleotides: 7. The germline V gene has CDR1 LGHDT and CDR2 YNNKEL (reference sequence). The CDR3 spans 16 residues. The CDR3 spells CASSQLGTGTNYGYTF. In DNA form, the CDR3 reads TGTGCCAGCAGCCAACTCGGGACAGGTACCAACTATGGCTACACCTTC.

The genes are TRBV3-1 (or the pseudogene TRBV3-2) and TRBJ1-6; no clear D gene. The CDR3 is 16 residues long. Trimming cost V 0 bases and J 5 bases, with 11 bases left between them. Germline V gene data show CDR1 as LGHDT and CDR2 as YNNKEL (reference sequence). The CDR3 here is CASSQEWAVDNSPLHF. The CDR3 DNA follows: TGTGCCAGCAGCCAAGAATGGGCAGTGGATAATTCACCCCTCCACTTT.

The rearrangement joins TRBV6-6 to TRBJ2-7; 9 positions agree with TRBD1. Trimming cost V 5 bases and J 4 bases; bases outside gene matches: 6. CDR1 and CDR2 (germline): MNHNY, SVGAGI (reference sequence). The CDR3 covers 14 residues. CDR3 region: CASSPGQGSYEQYF. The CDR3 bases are TGTGCCAGCAGTCCGGGACAGGGATCTTACGAGCAGTACTTC.